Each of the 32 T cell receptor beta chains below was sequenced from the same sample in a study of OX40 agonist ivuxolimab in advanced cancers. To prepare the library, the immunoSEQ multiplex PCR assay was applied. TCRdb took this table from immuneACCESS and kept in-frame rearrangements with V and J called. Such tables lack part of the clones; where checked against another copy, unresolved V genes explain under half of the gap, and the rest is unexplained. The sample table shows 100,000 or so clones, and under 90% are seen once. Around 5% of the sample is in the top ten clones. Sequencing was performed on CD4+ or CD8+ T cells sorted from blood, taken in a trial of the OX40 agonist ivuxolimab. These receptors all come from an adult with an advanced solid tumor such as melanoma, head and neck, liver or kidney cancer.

The CDR3 here is CASSLDAGTGARNIQYF. The CDR3 DNA sequence: TGCGCCAGCAGCTTGGACGCCGGGACAGGGGCGAGAAACATTCAGTACTTC. The chain carries TRBV5-1 and TRBJ2-4; 10 bases line up with TRBD1. The germline gives CDR1 SGHRS, CDR2 YFSETQ. The CDR3 totals 17 residues. V dropped 0 bases and J dropped 6; count of bases not matched to a gene: 9.

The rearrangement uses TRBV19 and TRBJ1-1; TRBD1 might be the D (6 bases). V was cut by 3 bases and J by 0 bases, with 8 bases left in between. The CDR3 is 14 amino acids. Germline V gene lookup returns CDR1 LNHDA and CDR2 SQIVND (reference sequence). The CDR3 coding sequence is TGTGCCAGTAGTATGTGGGACATGAACACTGAAGCTTTCTTT. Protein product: CASSMWDMNTEAFF. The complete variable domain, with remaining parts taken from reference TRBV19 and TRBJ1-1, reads DGGITQSPKYLFRKEGQNVTLSCEQNLNHDAMYWYRQDPGQGLRLIYYSQIVNDFQKGDIAEGYSVSREKKESFPLTVTSAQKNPTAFYLCASSMWDMNTEAFFGQGTRLTVV.

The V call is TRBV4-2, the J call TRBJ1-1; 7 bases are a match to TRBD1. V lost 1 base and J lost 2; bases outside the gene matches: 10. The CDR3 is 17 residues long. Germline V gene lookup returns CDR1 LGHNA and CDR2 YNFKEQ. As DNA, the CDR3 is TGTGCCAGCAGCCAAGCGGGGACAGAAACAATAAACACTGAAGCTTTCTTT. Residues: CASSQAGTETINTEAFF.

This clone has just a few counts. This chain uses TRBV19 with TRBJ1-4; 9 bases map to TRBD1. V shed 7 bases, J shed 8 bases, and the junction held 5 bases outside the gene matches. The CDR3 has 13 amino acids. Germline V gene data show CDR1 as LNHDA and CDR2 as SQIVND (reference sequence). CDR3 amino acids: CASNDRGREKLFF. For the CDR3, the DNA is TGTGCCAGTAACGACAGGGGGAGAGAAAAACTGTTTTTT.

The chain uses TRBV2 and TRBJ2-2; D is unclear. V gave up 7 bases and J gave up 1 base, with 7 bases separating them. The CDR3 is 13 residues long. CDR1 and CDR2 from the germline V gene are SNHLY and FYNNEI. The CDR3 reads CASNGRNTGELFF. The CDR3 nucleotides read TGTGCCAGCAATGGCAGGAACACCGGGGAGCTGTTTTTT. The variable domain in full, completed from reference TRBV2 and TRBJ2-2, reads EPEVTQTPSHQVTQMGQEVILRCVPISNHLYFYWYRQILGQKVEFLVSFYNNEISEKSEIFDDQFSVERPDGSNFTLKIRSTKLEDSAMYFCASNGRNTGELFFGEGSRLTVL.

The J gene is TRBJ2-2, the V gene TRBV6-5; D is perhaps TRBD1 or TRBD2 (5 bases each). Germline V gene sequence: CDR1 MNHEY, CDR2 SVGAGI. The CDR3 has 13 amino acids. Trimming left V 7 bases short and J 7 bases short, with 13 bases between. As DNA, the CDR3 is TGTGCCAGCACCCCGAGGGGTGGCGGGGAGCTGTTTTTT. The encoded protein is CASTPRGGGELFF.

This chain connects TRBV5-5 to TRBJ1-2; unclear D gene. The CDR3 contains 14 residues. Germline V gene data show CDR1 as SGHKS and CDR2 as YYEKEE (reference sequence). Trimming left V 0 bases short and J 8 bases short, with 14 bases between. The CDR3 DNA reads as TGTGCCAGCAGCTTGGAGGTTCGGGGTCGAGGCTACACCTTC. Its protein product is CASSLEVRGRGYTF.

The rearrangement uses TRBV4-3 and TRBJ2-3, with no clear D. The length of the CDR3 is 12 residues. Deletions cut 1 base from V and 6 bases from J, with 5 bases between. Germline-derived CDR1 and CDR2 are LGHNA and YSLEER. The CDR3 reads CASSQGPDTQYF. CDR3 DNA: TGCGCCAGCAGCCAAGGTCCGGATACGCAGTATTTT.

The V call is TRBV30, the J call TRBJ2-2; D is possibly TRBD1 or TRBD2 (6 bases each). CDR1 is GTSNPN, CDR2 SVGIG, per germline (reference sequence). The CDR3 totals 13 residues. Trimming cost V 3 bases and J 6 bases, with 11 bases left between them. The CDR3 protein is CAWRMGGPGELFF. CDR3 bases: TGTGCCTGGAGAATGGGGGGCCCCGGGGAGCTGTTTTTT.

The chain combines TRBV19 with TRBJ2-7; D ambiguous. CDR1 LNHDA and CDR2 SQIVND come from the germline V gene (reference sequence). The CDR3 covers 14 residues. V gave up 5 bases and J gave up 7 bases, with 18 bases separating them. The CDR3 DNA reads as TGTGCCAGTAGTTTTGCTGGAAGTCCTCGGGAGCAGTACTTC. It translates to CASSFAGSPREQYF. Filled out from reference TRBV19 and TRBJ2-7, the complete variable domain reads DGGITQSPKYLFRKEGQNVTLSCEQNLNHDAMYWYRQDPGQGLRLIYYSQIVNDFQKGDIAEGYSVSREKKESFPLTVTSAQKNPTAFYLCASSFAGSPREQYFGPGTRLTVT.

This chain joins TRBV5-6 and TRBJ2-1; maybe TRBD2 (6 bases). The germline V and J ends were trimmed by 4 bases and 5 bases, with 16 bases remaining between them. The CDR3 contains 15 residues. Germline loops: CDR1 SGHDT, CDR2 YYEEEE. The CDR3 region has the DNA TGTGCCAGCAGCCGGTATTTAGCGGAAAACAATGAGCAGTTCTTC. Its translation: CASSRYLAENNEQFF.

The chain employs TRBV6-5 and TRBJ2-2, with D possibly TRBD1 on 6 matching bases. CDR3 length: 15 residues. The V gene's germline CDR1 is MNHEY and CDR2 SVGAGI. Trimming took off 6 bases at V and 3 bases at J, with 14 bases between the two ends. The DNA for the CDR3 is TGTGCCAGCAGCTTAACAGGGTTCCACACCGGGGAGCTGTTTTTT. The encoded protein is CASSLTGFHTGELFF.

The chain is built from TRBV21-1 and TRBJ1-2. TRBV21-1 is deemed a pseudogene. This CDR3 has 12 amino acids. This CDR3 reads CASGRTDYGYTF. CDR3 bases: TGTGCCAGCGGCCGGACGGACTATGGCTACACCTTC.

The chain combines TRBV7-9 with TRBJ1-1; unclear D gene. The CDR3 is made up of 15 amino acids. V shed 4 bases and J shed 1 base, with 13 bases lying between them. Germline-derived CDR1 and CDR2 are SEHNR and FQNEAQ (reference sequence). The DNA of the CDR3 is TGTGCCAGCAGCTCTCCATCGGGCGGGAACACTGAAGCTTTCTTT. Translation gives CASSSPSGGNTEAFF.

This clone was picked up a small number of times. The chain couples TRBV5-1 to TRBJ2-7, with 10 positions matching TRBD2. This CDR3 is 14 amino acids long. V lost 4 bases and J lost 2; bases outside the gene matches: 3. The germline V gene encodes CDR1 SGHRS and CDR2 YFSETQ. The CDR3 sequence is CASSLSGGPYEQYF. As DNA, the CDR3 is TGCGCCAGCAGCCTTAGCGGGGGGCCCTACGAGCAGTACTTC.

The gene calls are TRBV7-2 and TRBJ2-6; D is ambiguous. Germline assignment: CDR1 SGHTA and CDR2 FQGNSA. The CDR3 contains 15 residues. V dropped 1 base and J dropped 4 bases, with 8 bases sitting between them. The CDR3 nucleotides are TGTGCCAGCAGCTTAGAAGCGACCGGGGCCAACGTCCTGACTTTC. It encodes CASSLEATGANVLTF.

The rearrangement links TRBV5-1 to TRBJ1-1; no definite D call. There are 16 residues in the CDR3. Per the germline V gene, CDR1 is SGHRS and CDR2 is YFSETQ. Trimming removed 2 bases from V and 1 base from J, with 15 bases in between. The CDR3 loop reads CASSLVPDLRNTEAFF. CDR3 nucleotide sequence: TGCGCCAGCAGCTTAGTTCCGGATCTGCGGAACACTGAAGCTTTCTTT.

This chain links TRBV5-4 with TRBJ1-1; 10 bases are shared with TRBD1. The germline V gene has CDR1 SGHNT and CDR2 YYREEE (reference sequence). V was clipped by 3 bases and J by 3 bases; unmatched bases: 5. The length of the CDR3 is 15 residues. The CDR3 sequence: CASSWGDRGYTEAFF. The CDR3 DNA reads TGTGCCAGCAGCTGGGGGGACAGGGGTTACACTGAAGCTTTCTTT.

The CDR3 is CASSPQPGTLAFF. Here the CDR3 DNA reads TGTGCCAGCAGCCCACAACCCGGGACATTAGCTTTCTTT. The chain links TRBV27 to TRBJ1-1; perhaps TRBD1 as D (6 bases). Germline CDR1 MNHEY, CDR2 SMNVEV (reference sequence). Trimming left V 6 bases short and J 10 bases short, with 18 bases between. The CDR3 contains 13 residues.

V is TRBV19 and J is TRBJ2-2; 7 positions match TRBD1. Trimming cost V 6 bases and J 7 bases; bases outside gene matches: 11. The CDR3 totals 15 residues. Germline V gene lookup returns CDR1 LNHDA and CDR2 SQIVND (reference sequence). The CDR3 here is CASRDREGGVGELFF. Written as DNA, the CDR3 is TGTGCCAGTAGAGACAGGGAAGGCGGTGTCGGGGAGCTGTTTTTT.

CDR3 DNA: TGTGCCAGCAGTTCACAGGGGGCCCTCCAGACCCAGTACTTC. The encoded protein is CASSSQGALQTQYF. The chain couples TRBV6-6 to TRBJ2-5, with 9 bases matching TRBD1. V shed 4 bases, J shed 6 bases, and the junction held 6 bases outside the gene matches. Germline V CDR1 and CDR2: MNHNY, SVGAGI (reference sequence). This CDR3 is built from 14 residues.

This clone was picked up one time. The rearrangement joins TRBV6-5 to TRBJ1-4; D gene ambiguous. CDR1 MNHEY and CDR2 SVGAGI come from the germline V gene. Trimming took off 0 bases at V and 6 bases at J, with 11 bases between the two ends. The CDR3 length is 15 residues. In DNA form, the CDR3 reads TGTGCCAGCAGTTACTCGCCGGGTTTGGATGAAAAACTGTTTTTT. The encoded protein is CASSYSPGLDEKLFF.

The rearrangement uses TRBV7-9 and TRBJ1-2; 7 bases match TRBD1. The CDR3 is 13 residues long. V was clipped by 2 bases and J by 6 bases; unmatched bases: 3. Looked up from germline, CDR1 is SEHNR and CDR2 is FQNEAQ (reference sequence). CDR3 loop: CASSLTGDDGYTF. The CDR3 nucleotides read TGTGCCAGCAGCTTAACAGGGGACGATGGCTACACCTTC.

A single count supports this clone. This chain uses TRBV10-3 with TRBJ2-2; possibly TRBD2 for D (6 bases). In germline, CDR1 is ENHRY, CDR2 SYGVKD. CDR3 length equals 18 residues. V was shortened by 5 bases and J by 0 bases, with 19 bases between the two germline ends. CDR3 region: CAISLPDGLPANTGELFF. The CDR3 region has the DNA TGTGCCATCAGTCTTCCTGATGGACTACCTGCGAACACCGGGGAGCTGTTTTTT.

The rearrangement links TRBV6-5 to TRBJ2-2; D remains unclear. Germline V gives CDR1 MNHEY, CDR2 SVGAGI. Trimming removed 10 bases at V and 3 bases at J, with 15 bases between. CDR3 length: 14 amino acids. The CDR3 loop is CATPVPLHTGELFF. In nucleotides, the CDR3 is TGTGCCACCCCTGTCCCTCTGCACACCGGGGAGCTGTTTTTT.

The CDR3 sequence: CASSVALATNEKLFF. The CDR3 DNA follows: TGTGCCAGCAGCGTAGCTCTCGCAACTAATGAAAAACTGTTTTTT. The gene calls are TRBV9 and TRBJ1-4, with D hard to call. Germline V gene data show CDR1 as SGDLS and CDR2 as YYNGEE. The CDR3 spans 15 residues. Trimming cost V 0 bases and J 0 bases, with 6 bases left between them. The full variable domain, rest sourced from reference TRBV9 and TRBJ1-4, is DSGVTQTPKHLITATGQRVTLRCSPRSGDLSVYWYQQSLDQGLQFLIQYYNGEERAKGNILERFSAQQFPDLHSELNLSSLELGDSALYFCASSVALATNEKLFFGSGTQLSVL.

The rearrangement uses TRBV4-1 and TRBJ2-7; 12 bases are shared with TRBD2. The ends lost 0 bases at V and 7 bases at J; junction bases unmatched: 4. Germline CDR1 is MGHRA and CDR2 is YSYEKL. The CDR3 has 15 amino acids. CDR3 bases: TGCGCCAGCAGCCAAGAGCTAGCGGGGGGGAAAGAGCAGTACTTC. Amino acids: CASSQELAGGKEQYF.

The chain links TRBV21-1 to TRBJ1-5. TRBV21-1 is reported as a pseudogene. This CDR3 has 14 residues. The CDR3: CASSKRGCNQPQHF. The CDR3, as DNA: TGTGCCAGCAGCAAACGGGGGTGCAATCAGCCCCAGCATTTT.

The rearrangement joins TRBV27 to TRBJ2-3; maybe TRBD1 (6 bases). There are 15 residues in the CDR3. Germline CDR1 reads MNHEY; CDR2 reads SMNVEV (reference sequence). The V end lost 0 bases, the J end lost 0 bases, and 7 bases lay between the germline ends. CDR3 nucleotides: TGTGCCAGCAGTTTATCAGGGGGTAGCACAGATACGCAGTATTTT. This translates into CASSLSGGSTDTQYF.

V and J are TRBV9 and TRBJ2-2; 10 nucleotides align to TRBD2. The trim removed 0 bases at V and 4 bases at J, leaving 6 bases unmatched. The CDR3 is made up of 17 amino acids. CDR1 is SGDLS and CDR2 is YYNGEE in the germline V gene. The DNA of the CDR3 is TGTGCCAGCAGCGTAGGTACCCGGACTAGCGGCACCGGGGAGCTGTTTTTT. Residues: CASSVGTRTSGTGELFF.

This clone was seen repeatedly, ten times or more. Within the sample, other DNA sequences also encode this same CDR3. This CDR3 is CASSYSTGGKLFF. The CDR3 nucleotides read TGTGCCAGCAGTTACTCGACAGGGGGAAAACTGTTTTTT. The genes are TRBV6-5 and TRBJ1-4, with 9 bases matching TRBD1. J gave up 10 bases and V 0 bases, and 0 bases lay outside the gene matches. This CDR3 has 13 amino acids. Germline V lookup: CDR1 MNHEY, CDR2 SVGAGI.

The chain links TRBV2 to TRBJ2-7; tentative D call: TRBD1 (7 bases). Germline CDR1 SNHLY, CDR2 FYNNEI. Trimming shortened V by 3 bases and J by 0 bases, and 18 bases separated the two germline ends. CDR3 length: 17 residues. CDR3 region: CASSERGQSIFSYEQYF. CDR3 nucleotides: TGTGCCAGCAGTGAGCGGGGACAGTCTATCTTCTCCTACGAGCAGTACTTC.